This T cell receptor beta chain was captured in a study of naive and memory T cell subsets. A UMI-containing oligonucleotide was joined by 3' ligation to the TCR cDNA template. RNA was extracted from under 3 ml of whole blood of healthy adults. Reverse transcription used DNase-treated unsorted total RNA, aiming for roughly 1 to 1000 ng. The study, taken as a whole, reports: This RNA-based method may be sensitive to activation-related transcript changes.

The sample holds many counts of this clonotype. Its cognate antigen is unknown. Four PCR rounds used nested alpha and beta constant region primers plus the SP2 primer. Blood and skin TCR RNA was reverse transcribed with alpha and beta constant primers. TCRdb used MiXCR to reprocess the 5' RACE reads, holding one entry per CDR3 protein. This table holds more than 50,000 distinct CDR3 sequences, 7% to 8% found once. V lost 5 bases to trimming and J lost 2 bases, with 11 bases between them. The V gene's germline CDR1 is SGHAT and CDR2 FQNNGV. This CDR3 has 14 amino acids. The receptor's source is a female donor in good health. This chain connects TRBV11-2 to TRBJ2-3, with a tentative D call TRBD2 (6 bases). In DNA, the CDR3 is TGTGCCAGCAGCGCGACGGGACTCACAGATACGCAGTATTTT. This codes for CASSATGLTDTQYF.